Listed below are T cell receptor beta chains from one sample, sequenced in a study of blood T cells in healthy people across ages. TCRdb processed the 5' RACE reads anew with MiXCR; each CDR3 protein has one entry. Among about 1.6 million distinct CDR3 sequences listed, about 35% were seen once. Material: blood. These receptors were collected from a woman aged 30 to 39 in good health. Each CDR3 is given with its conserved first and last residue. D genes are given only for firm matches. The listing skips clone size in some rows; elsewhere it reads once, few, many or a size class.

CDR3nt: TGTGCCAGCAGCGCCCATCCTAAGGAGACCCAGTACTTC; CDR3aa: CASSAHPKETQYF; j_gene: TRBJ2-5; v_gene: TRBV9; d_gene: NA; abundance: NA
CDR3nt: TGCGCCAGCAGCCCAAGGTTCCCTGCAACTAATGAAAAACTGTTTTTT; CDR3aa: CASSPRFPATNEKLFF; j_gene: TRBJ1-4; v_gene: TRBV4-1; d_gene: NA; abundance: few
CDR3nt: TGTGCCAGCAGTTTCAGCGGGGGGTCGTCCGAGCAGTTCTTC; CDR3aa: CASSFSGGSSEQFF; j_gene: TRBJ2-1; v_gene: TRBV28; d_gene: TRBD2; abundance: many
CDR3nt: TGTGCCAGCAGCGAACAAAAGGGTGGCTACACCTTC; CDR3aa: CASSEQKGGYTF; j_gene: TRBJ1-2; v_gene: TRBV7-8; d_gene: NA; abundance: few
CDR3nt: TGTGCCAGCAGTGGCTACCCGGGGCGCGGCACCTACGAGCAGTACTTC; CDR3aa: CASSGYPGRGTYEQYF; j_gene: TRBJ2-7; v_gene: TRBV6-1; d_gene: NA; abundance: NA
CDR3nt: TGTGCCAGCAGCCAATGGGCCCGGGGGGATGAGCAGTTCTTC; CDR3aa: CASSQWARGDEQFF; j_gene: TRBJ2-1; v_gene: TRBV14; d_gene: TRBD2; abundance: few
CDR3nt: TGTGCCAGCAGGCCATCTGTAACGGGGGGTCCCTACGAGCAGTACTTC; CDR3aa: CASRPSVTGGPYEQYF; j_gene: TRBJ2-7; v_gene: TRBV12-3/TRBV12-4; d_gene: TRBD2; abundance: NA
CDR3nt: TGCAGTGCTAGAGATGAGGGTCCCGAAACTAACTATGGCTACACCTTC; CDR3aa: CSARDEGPETNYGYTF; j_gene: TRBJ1-2; v_gene: TRBV20-1; d_gene: NA; abundance: NA
CDR3nt: TGTGCCACCAGCAGAGATCCAACGTATGGCTACACCTTC; CDR3aa: CATSRDPTYGYTF; j_gene: TRBJ1-2; v_gene: TRBV15; d_gene: NA; abundance: few
CDR3nt: TGTGCCAGCAGTTTTGGTCCCCGGGTTGAGGAGCAGTTCTTC; CDR3aa: CASSFGPRVEEQFF; j_gene: TRBJ2-1; v_gene: TRBV6-5; d_gene: NA; abundance: NA
CDR3nt: TGCGCCAGCAGCCAAGGGACCACTGGCGGGAGGACCCGGGGCACCGGGGAGCTGTTTTTT; CDR3aa: CASSQGTTGGRTRGTGELFF; j_gene: TRBJ2-2; v_gene: TRBV4-1; d_gene: TRBD2; abundance: NA
CDR3nt: TGTGCCAGCAGCTCTGATGACAGGGGGCGCGCAGATACGCAGTATTTT; CDR3aa: CASSSDDRGRADTQYF; j_gene: TRBJ2-3; v_gene: TRBV7-2; d_gene: TRBD1; abundance: NA
CDR3nt: TGCAGCGTTGAGGACCCAGCCTACGAGCAGTACTTC; CDR3aa: CSVEDPAYEQYF; j_gene: TRBJ2-7; v_gene: TRBV29-1; d_gene: NA; abundance: few
CDR3nt: TGCGCCAGCAGCCTCAGGTCCGGACCGAACACCGGGGAGCTGTTTTTT; CDR3aa: CASSLRSGPNTGELFF; j_gene: TRBJ2-2; v_gene: TRBV10-1; d_gene: NA; abundance: NA
CDR3nt: TGTGCCAGCAGTTTAATCACGGGAGGGACTTACGAGCAGTACTTC; CDR3aa: CASSLITGGTYEQYF; j_gene: TRBJ2-7; v_gene: TRBV27; d_gene: TRBD2; abundance: few
CDR3nt: TGTGCCAGCAGCCAAGAGTTGCCTTCACTAGCGGGGGCCTACAATGAGCAGTTCTTC; CDR3aa: CASSQELPSLAGAYNEQFF; j_gene: TRBJ2-1; v_gene: TRBV4-2; d_gene: TRBD2; abundance: few
CDR3nt: TGTGCCAGCAGGCAGGGGGCGCAAGGCTACACCTTC; CDR3aa: CASRQGAQGYTF; j_gene: TRBJ1-2; v_gene: TRBV12-3/TRBV12-4; d_gene: TRBD1; abundance: many